This TCR beta chain was identified during a study of vaccination effects on CD4 cells after COVID-19. Using immunoSEQ multiplex PCR, the repertoire was profiled, and TCRdb retains in-frame clones only, with some absent. The sample gives around 83,000 clones, around 76% of which show up once; approximately 1.5% is in the top ten. This clone has only a few counts. Its antigen is unidentified. This CDR3 has 15 amino acids. With 0 bases removed from V and 8 bases from J, the gap between germline ends came to 15 bases. Germline-derived CDR1 and CDR2 are SGHRS and YFSETQ. Under the ViraFEST assay, PBMC were stimulated with viral peptide pools so that antigen-specific CD4+ T cells expanded. Sequencing was performed afterwards. Culture proceeded for 10 days, and CD4+ T cells were then isolated.

The sample here was CD4+ T cells from PBMCs cultured with HCoV-229E spike peptides, taken before COVID-19 vaccination. The source is a human donor who received a COVID-19 vaccine. The J gene is TRBJ2-1, the V gene TRBV5-1; no clear D. The CDR3 spells CASSLAVAWADEQFF. For the CDR3, the DNA is TGCGCCAGCAGCTTGGCGGTTGCTTGGGCGGATGAGCAGTTCTTC.